Each of the 5 T cell receptor beta chains below was sequenced from the same sample in a study of T cell repertoires in cytomegalovirus infection. One entry per CDR3 protein, called by TCRdb with MiXCR from the reads. The sample includes under 300,000 distinct CDR3 sequences, 17% of them seen just once. Sequenced input: CD8+ T cells from PBMCs. These receptors were obtained from a human donor in good health (CMV status not recorded). Some clones in this sample may be carry-over from other donors' samples.

A remark on this clonotype: At one of its ends the junction is not consistent with the germline gene, which may arise from a read error. The chain links TRBV7-9 to TRBJ1-6; D may be TRBD1 (5 bases). CDR3 length: 15 amino acids. CDR1 is SEHNR and CDR2 is FQNEAQ in the germline V gene (reference sequence). The CDR3 DNA sequence: TGTGCCAGCAACTTAAGTGCGGGGGAAAATTCACCCCTCCACTTT. Its protein product is CASNLSAGENSPLHF.

This clonotype was found many times. J is TRBJ2-2 and V is TRBV7-2; TRBD2 might be the D (5 bases). The V gene's germline CDR1 is SGHTA and CDR2 FQGNSA. The germline V and J ends were trimmed by 5 bases and 3 bases, with 16 bases remaining between them. The CDR3 has 16 amino acids. In DNA form, the CDR3 reads TGTGCCAGCAGCCCCCAGGACTCACCCTACACCGGGGAGCTGTTTTTT. Protein sequence: CASSPQDSPYTGELFF.

The chain is built from TRBV5-1 and TRBJ2-5; 8 positions match TRBD1. The CDR3 sequence is 15 residues long. Germline-derived CDR1 and CDR2 are SGHRS and YFSETQ. Trimming cost V 3 bases and J 5 bases; bases outside gene matches: 9. For the CDR3, the DNA is TGCGCCAGCAGCTCGGGGGCAGGGGGCCCGGAGACCCAGTACTTC. Protein: CASSSGAGGPETQYF. Full variable domain (missing parts from reference TRBV5-1 and TRBJ2-5): KAGVTQTPRYLIKTRGQQVTLSCSPISGHRSVSWYQQTPGQGLQFLFEYFSETQRNKGNFPGRFSGRQFSNSRSEMNVSTLELGDSALYLCASSSGAGGPETQYFGPGTRLLVL.

This sequence joins TRBV11-2 and TRBJ2-3; D may be TRBD2 (10 bases). Germline assignment: CDR1 SGHAT and CDR2 FQNNGV. The V and J ends lost 5 bases and 2 bases respectively, with 29 bases between them. This CDR3 region has 20 residues. DNA of the CDR3: TGTGCCAGCAGCGTCGGGACAGGGCTTCAGAGCGGGGGGGACACAGATACGCAGTATTTT. As protein: CASSVGTGLQSGGDTDTQYF.

This clonotype was recorded a few times. The DNA of the CDR3 is TGCAGCGCCGCAGGACTGCCGGCTAGGTACAATGAGCAGTTCTTC. Translating gives CSAAGLPARYNEQFF. The rearrangement joins TRBV29-1 to TRBJ2-1; maybe TRBD2 (5 bases). The CDR3 is made up of 15 amino acids. The ends were cut back, 7 bases at V and 4 bases at J, with 20 bases in the middle. Looked up from germline, CDR1 is SQVTM and CDR2 is ANQGSEA.